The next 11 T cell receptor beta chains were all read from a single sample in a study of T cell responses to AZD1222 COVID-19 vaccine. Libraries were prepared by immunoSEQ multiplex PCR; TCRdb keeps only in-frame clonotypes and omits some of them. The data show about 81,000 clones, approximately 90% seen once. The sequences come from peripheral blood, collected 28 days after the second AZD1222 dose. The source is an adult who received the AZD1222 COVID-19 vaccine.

CDR3 protein: CASSLGTVLGYTF. Here the CDR3 DNA reads TGTGCCAGCAGTTTGGGGACGGTCTTGGGCTACACCTTC. The chain employs TRBV28 and TRBJ1-2; D may be TRBD1 (5 bases). Trimming removed 3 bases at V and 8 bases at J, with 13 bases between. Germline V gene lookup returns CDR1 MDHEN and CDR2 SYDVKM. CDR3 length: 13 residues.

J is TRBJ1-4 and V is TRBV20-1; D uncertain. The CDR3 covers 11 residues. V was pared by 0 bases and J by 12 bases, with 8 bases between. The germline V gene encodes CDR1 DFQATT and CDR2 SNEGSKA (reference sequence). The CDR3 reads CSAREWRELFF. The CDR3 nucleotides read TGCAGTGCTAGAGAGTGGAGAGAACTGTTTTTT.

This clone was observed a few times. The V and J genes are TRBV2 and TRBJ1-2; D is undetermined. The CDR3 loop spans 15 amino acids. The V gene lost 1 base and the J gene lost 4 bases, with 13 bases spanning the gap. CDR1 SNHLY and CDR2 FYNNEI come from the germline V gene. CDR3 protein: CASSEDSGKGYGYTF. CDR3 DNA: TGTGCCAGCAGTGAAGACTCGGGGAAGGGCTATGGCTACACCTTC.

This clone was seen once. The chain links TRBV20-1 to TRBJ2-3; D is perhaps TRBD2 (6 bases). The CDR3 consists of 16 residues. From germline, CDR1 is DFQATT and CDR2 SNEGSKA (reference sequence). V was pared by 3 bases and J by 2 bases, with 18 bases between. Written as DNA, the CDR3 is TGCAGTGCTAGTCTGGGAGGAGGGCCAATCACAGATACGCAGTATTTT. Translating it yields CSASLGGGPITDTQYF.

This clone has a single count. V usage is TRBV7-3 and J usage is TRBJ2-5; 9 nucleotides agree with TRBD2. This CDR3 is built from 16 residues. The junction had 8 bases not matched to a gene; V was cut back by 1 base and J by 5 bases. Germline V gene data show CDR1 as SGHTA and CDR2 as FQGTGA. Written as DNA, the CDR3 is TGTGCCAGCAGCTTAAACCCAGCGGGGGGCGGGGAGACCCAGTACTTC. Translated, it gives CASSLNPAGGGETQYF.

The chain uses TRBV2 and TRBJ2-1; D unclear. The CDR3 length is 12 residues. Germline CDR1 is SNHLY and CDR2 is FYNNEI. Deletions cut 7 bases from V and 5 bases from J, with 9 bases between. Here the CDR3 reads CASMVTNNEQFF. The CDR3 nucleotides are TGTGCCAGCATGGTAACCAACAATGAGCAGTTCTTC.

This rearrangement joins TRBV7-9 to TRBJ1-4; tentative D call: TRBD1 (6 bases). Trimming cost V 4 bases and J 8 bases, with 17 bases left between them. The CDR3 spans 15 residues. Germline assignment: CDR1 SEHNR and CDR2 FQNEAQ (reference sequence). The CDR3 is CASSWGGGQKEKLFF. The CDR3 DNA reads TGTGCCAGCAGCTGGGGCGGGGGGCAGAAAGAAAAACTGTTTTTT.

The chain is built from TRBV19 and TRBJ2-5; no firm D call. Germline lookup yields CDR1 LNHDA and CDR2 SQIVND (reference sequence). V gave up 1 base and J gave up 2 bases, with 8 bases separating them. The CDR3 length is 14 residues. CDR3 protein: CASSIGKLQETQYF. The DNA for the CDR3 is TGTGCCAGTAGTATAGGCAAGTTACAAGAGACCCAGTACTTC.

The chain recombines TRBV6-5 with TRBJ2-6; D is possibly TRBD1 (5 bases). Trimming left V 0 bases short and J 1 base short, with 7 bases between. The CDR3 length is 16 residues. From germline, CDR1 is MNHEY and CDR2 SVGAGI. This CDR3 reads CASSYSTASGANVLTF. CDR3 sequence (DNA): TGTGCCAGCAGTTACTCGACAGCGTCTGGGGCCAACGTCCTGACTTTC.

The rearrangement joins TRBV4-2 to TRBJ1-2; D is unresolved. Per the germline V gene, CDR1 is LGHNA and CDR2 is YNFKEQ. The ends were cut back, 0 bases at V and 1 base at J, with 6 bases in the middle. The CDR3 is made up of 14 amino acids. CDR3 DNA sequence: TGTGCCAGCAGCCAAGATCGGGGTAACTATGGCTACACCTTC. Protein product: CASSQDRGNYGYTF.

The CDR3 here is CASSSSGEWLTEAFF. The DNA for the CDR3 is TGTGCCAGCAGTTCATCAGGGGAGTGGTTGACTGAAGCTTTCTTT. This chain joins TRBV6-5 and TRBJ1-1; a possible D gene is TRBD1 (6 bases). The V end lost 4 bases, the J end lost 5 bases, and 17 bases lay between the germline ends. The CDR3 runs to 15 residues. Germline lookup yields CDR1 MNHEY and CDR2 SVGAGI.